This paragraph reports one TCR beta chain. CDR1 LNHDA and CDR2 SQIVND come from the germline V gene (reference sequence). The V gene lost 7 bases and the J gene lost 6 bases, with 19 bases spanning the gap. This CDR3 is built from 14 residues. The source of the sample is a study of patients and donors after allogeneic stem cell transplantation. TCRdb reprocessed the RT-PCR reads via MiXCR and lists one record per CDR3 protein. In the table there are about a million distinct CDR3 sequences, over 15% of which are singletons. The chain couples TRBV19 to TRBJ2-7; D not certain. This clonotype was sampled from a human donor who was either an allogeneic HSCT recipient or a stem cell or donor lymphocyte infusion donor (not recorded which). It is not recorded whose cells these are; they may come from a transplant donor. Specimen: blood, either unsorted or a sorted T cell fraction (not recorded which). CDR3 region: CASTPGLGVVEQYF. In DNA, the CDR3 is TGTGCCAGTACCCCCGGGTTGGGCGTCGTCGAGCAGTACTTC.